Following are 17 T cell receptor beta chains from one sample sequenced in a study of blood T cell repertoires in COVID-19. Assay used: immunoSEQ multiplex PCR; TCRdb lists only in-frame clones, some missing. The data contain around 250,000 clones, about 86% of them singletons. What was sequenced was peripheral blood. These receptors originate from a man in his sixties with acute or convalescent COVID-19.

The chain joins TRBV6-5 to TRBJ1-6; perhaps TRBD1 as D (5 bases). Germline-derived CDR1 and CDR2 are MNHEY and SVGAGI. V lost 4 bases to trimming and J lost 14 bases, with 21 bases between them. The CDR3 has 15 amino acids. For the CDR3, the DNA is TGTGCCAGCAGTTTCCCTGGGGGAGGGCTAAGAACCCTCCACTTT. Amino acid sequence: CASSFPGGGLRTLHF.

The chain uses TRBV5-5 and TRBJ1-2, with D perhaps matching TRBD1 (6 bases). Germline V CDR1 and CDR2: SGHKS, YYEKEE (reference sequence). The CDR3 contains 15 residues. With 6 bases removed from V and 5 bases from J, the gap between germline ends came to 20 bases. CDR3 bases: TGTGCCAGCAAACTGGGGGCAGGGAGTCTGTATGGCTACACCTTC. This translates into CASKLGAGSLYGYTF. Based on the CDR3 plus reference TRBV5-5 and TRBJ1-2, the full variable domain is DAGVTQSPTHLIKTRGQQVTLRCSPISGHKSVSWYQQVLGQGPQFIFQYYEKEERGRGNFPDRFSARQFPNYSSELNVNALLLGDSALYLCASKLGAGSLYGYTFGSGTRLTVV.

V usage is TRBV5-4 and J usage is TRBJ2-1, with TRBD2 matching over 14 bases. Germline V gives CDR1 SGHNT, CDR2 YYREEE (reference sequence). Losses at the gene ends were 5 bases for V and 5 bases for J; bases not matched to a gene: 15. CDR3 length equals 19 residues. CDR3 coding DNA: TGTGCCAGCAGGCAAGAACTCGGGCTGGGACTAGCGGGGGACAATGAGCAGTTCTTC. It encodes CASRQELGLGLAGDNEQFF.

The chain couples TRBV14 to TRBJ2-1, with D perhaps matching TRBD1 (6 bases). Trimming stripped 1 base from V and 10 bases from J, with 11 bases between. CDR3 length equals 13 residues. Germline CDR1 and CDR2: SGHDN and FVKESK. The CDR3 is CASSQVGGREQFF. CDR3 nucleotides: TGTGCCAGCAGCCAAGTAGGGGGTCGAGAGCAGTTCTTC.

The chain combines TRBV5-1 with TRBJ1-1; 7 nucleotides align to TRBD1. In germline, CDR1 is SGHRS, CDR2 YFSETQ. The V segment lost 4 bases and the J segment 3 bases; nucleotides outside the gene matches: 6. The CDR3 length is 14 residues. The CDR3 DNA is TGCGCCAGCAGCGTGACAGGGAAGGACACTGAAGCTTTCTTT. Translation: CASSVTGKDTEAFF. The full variable domain, its missing parts supplied by reference TRBV5-1 and TRBJ1-1, is KAGVTQTPRYLIKTRGQQVTLSCSPISGHRSVSWYQQTPGQGLQFLFEYFSETQRNKGNFPGRFSGRQFSNSRSEMNVSTLELGDSALYLCASSVTGKDTEAFFGQGTRLTVV.

The genes are TRBV5-5 and TRBJ1-2; a possible D gene is TRBD1 (5 bases). Trimming took 0 bases from V and 5 from J, leaving 14 bases between them. The CDR3 loop spans 15 amino acids. Germline CDR1 is SGHKS and CDR2 is YYEKEE (reference sequence). The CDR3 DNA is TGTGCCAGCAGCTTGGCACCCCAGGGCAAGTATGGCTACACCTTC. It specifies CASSLAPQGKYGYTF.

This clone was observed a handful of times. The chain is built from TRBV28 and TRBJ1-5; TRBD1 aligns across 9 bases. This CDR3 has 15 residues. Germline V CDR1 and CDR2: MDHEN, SYDVKM. V lost 4 bases and J lost 6; bases outside the gene matches: 7. The DNA for the CDR3 is TGTGCCAGCAGTTATCCGGGACAGGGAGGTCAGCCCCAGCATTTT. Its translation: CASSYPGQGGQPQHF.

This chain links TRBV20-1 with TRBJ2-7; 7 bases align to TRBD1. The CDR3 loop spans 11 amino acids. Losses at the gene ends were 5 bases for V and 6 bases for J; bases not matched to a gene: 4. CDR1 DFQATT and CDR2 SNEGSKA come from the germline V gene (reference sequence). The CDR3: CSARRDSEQYF. CDR3 DNA: TGCAGTGCTCGCCGGGACAGCGAGCAGTACTTC.

The chain links TRBV7-2 to TRBJ1-4; no clear D gene. The V gene lost 1 base and the J gene lost 13 bases, with 10 bases spanning the gap. The CDR3 sequence is 12 residues long. The germline CDR1 and CDR2 sequences are SGHTA and FQGNSA. The CDR3 loop is CASSLDVGGLFF. The CDR3 DNA reads TGTGCCAGCAGCTTAGATGTGGGAGGACTGTTTTTT. The full variable domain, in which reference TRBV7-2 and TRBJ1-4 provide the parts outside the CDR3, is GAGVSQSPSNKVTEKGKDVELRCDPISGHTALYWYRQSLGQGLEFLIYFQGNSAPDKSGLPSDRFSAERTGGSVSTLTIQRTQQEDSAVYLCASSLDVGGLFFGSGTQLSVL.

The rearrangement joins TRBV6-5 to TRBJ1-4; a possible D gene is TRBD1 (5 bases). The CDR3 spans 14 residues. Per germline, CDR1 MNHEY and CDR2 SVGAGI. Between the trimmed V and J ends, which lost 5 bases and 4 bases, there was a span of 11 bases. CDR3 protein: CASSRTQGNEKLFF. DNA for the CDR3: TGTGCCAGCAGTCGGACGCAGGGTAATGAAAAACTGTTTTTT.

The chain couples TRBV5-1 to TRBJ1-4, with D hard to call. V shed 0 bases and J shed 6 bases, with 12 bases lying between them. The CDR3 is made up of 15 amino acids. Germline V gene data show CDR1 as SGHRS and CDR2 as YFSETQ. The CDR3, as DNA: TGCGCCAGCAGCTTGGGTCCTAGTGTTGATGAAAAACTGTTTTTT. Residues: CASSLGPSVDEKLFF.

J is TRBJ2-1 and V is TRBV6-1; TRBD2 matches at 11 bases. The CDR3 sequence is 16 residues long. Trimming took 2 bases from V and 2 from J; bases not matched to a gene: 2. Germline V gene sequence: CDR1 MNHNS, CDR2 SASEGT. CDR3 DNA: TGTGCCAGCAGTGAACTACTAGCGGGAGCCTACAATGAGCAGTTCTTC. Its protein product is CASSELLAGAYNEQFF.

This rearrangement joins TRBV6-5 to TRBJ1-5; D uncertain. The germline V gene encodes CDR1 MNHEY and CDR2 SVGAGI. Trimming pared 8 bases from V and 3 bases from J, leaving 11 bases between. The CDR3 has 13 residues. The CDR3 is CASEVGYNQPQHF. CDR3 DNA sequence: TGTGCCAGCGAGGTGGGTTACAATCAGCCCCAGCATTTT.

The chain couples TRBV14 to TRBJ2-5; TRBD2 matches 7 bases. J lost 1 base, V lost 2 bases, and 1 base had no gene match. Germline lookup yields CDR1 SGHDN and CDR2 FVKESK. The CDR3 sequence is 14 residues long. CDR3 residues: CASSQLAVQETQYF. The CDR3 DNA reads as TGTGCCAGCAGCCAACTAGCGGTCCAAGAGACCCAGTACTTC.

This clone showed up just once. V and J are TRBV29-1 and TRBJ1-1; D uncertain. Between the trimmed V and J ends, which lost 6 bases and 2 bases, there was a span of 7 bases. The germline V gene has CDR1 SQVTM and CDR2 ANQGSEA. This CDR3 has 11 residues. The CDR3 loop reads CSVGLNTEAFF. The CDR3 nucleotides read TGCAGCGTGGGCCTCAACACTGAAGCTTTCTTT. Supplemented by reference TRBV29-1 and TRBJ1-1, the full variable domain reads SAVISQKPSRDICQRGTSLTIQCQVDSQVTMMFWYRQQPGQSLTLIATANQGSEATYESGFVIDKFPISRPNLTFSTLTVSNMSPEDSSIYLCSVGLNTEAFFGQGTRLTVV.

V is TRBV6-5 and J is TRBJ2-6; 7 bases agree with TRBD1. With 5 bases clipped from V and 2 bases from J, the junction kept 3 bases outside the gene matches. Germline-derived CDR1 and CDR2 are MNHEY and SVGAGI. This CDR3 is 15 amino acids long. CDR3 residues: CASSQQGTGANVLTF. In nucleotides, the CDR3 is TGTGCCAGCAGTCAACAGGGGACTGGGGCCAACGTCCTGACTTTC.

The V gene is TRBV21-1, the J gene TRBJ2-7; TRBD1, the table's D call, was not compared with the DNA. TRBV21-1 counts as a pseudogene. The CDR3 sequence is 14 residues long. The CDR3 region has the DNA TGTGCCAGCAGCCGGACATGGAAGGGCTACGAGCAGTACTTC. Translated, it gives CASSRTWKGYEQYF.